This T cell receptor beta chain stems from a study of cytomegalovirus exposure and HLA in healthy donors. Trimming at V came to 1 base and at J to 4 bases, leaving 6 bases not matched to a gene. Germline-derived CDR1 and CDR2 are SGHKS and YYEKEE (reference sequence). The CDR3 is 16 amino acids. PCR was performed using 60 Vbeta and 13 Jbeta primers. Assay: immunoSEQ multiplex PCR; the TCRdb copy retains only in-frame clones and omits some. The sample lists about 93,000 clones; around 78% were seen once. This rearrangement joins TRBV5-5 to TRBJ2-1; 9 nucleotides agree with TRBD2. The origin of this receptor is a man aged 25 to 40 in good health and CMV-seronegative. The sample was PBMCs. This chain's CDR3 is CASSLYGLAGYNEQFF. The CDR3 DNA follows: TGTGCCAGCAGCTTGTATGGCCTAGCGGGATACAATGAGCAGTTCTTC.